What follows describes a single TCR beta chain. The antigen is not known. Profiling relied on immunoSEQ multiplex PCR, and the TCRdb table lists in-frame clones only, not all of them. The sample lists 8,800 or so clones; 92% were seen once. This entry comes from a study of STAT3 mutations in large granular lymphocyte leukemia. Study outcomes and limitations: Every T-cell large granular lymphocyte leukemia patient had at least one immunodominant TCR beta clonotype. TCR clonotype switching after therapy occurred in about 35% of the 18 patients.

V dropped 3 bases and J dropped 4 bases, with 8 bases sitting between them. This CDR3 has 13 amino acids. Germline V gives CDR1 SGHRS, CDR2 YFSETQ. The sample was peripheral blood mononuclear cells. The chain carries TRBV5-1 and TRBJ1-3; no firm D call. This receptor was obtained from a man in his sixties with T-cell large granular lymphocyte leukemia. Some clones in this sample may be carry-over from other donors' samples. The CDR3 here is CASSSLGGNTIYF. DNA of the CDR3: TGCGCCAGCAGCTCTCTCGGGGGAAACACCATATATTTT. The complete variable domain, with remaining parts taken from reference TRBV5-1 and TRBJ1-3, reads KAGVTQTPRYLIKTRGQQVTLSCSPISGHRSVSWYQQTPGQGLQFLFEYFSETQRNKGNFPGRFSGRQFSNSRSEMNVSTLELGDSALYLCASSSLGGNTIYFGEGSWLTVV.